This TCR beta chain emerged from a study of response to subunit inactivated influenza vaccine. Study results and limitations: There was a suggestion from the authors that each seasonal influenza vaccination recruits few new T cells.

CDR3 length: 16 residues. Trimming cost V 3 bases and J 2 bases; bases outside gene matches: 9. For this clonotype: What it recognizes is unknown.

Each CDR3 protein is one row after TCRdb ran MiXCR on the RT-PCR reads. The data contain about 700,000 distinct CDR3 sequences, 15% to 19% of them seen just once; the ten biggest clones take up around 10%. The clonotype was recovered from a man between 50 and 59 years old who received an inactivated influenza vaccine. This specimen consisted of PBMCs from blood, obtained 12 days after vaccination. The gene calls are TRBV12-3 or TRBV12-4 and TRBJ2-5; TRBD1 matches 7 bases. CDR3 coding DNA: TGTGCCAGCAGTTTTTTATCCGCCAGGGGGCAAGAGACCCAGTACTTC. Residues: CASSFLSARGQETQYF.